One sample yielded the 9 T cell receptor beta chains listed below, sequenced in a study of shared clonotypes between healthy human individuals. The repertoire was sequenced with immunoSEQ multiplex PCR; TCRdb's copy has only in-frame clones and lacks some. The data show 740,000 or so clones, 73% seen once. What was sequenced was memory CD4+ T cells sorted from blood. Noted subset: CD45RA-negative fraction. The receptor source for this set is a woman aged 25 to 39 in good health.

As DNA, the CDR3 is TGTGCCAGCAGTGAACAGGGGATACCCCAAGAGACCCAGTACTTC. It translates to CASSEQGIPQETQYF. The chain joins TRBV6-1 to TRBJ2-5; TRBD1 is a possible D gene (6 bases). Between the trimmed V and J ends, which lost 2 bases and 1 base, there was a span of 11 bases. The CDR3 consists of 15 residues. The germline gives CDR1 MNHNS, CDR2 SASEGT.

The V gene is TRBV30, the J gene TRBJ2-4; maybe TRBD1 (7 bases). Deletions cut 1 base from V and 0 bases from J, with 10 bases between. CDR1 and CDR2 (germline): GTSNPN, SVGIG (reference sequence). The CDR3 length is 15 residues. Written as DNA, the CDR3 is TGTGCCTGGAGTGACAGGGGACTAGCCAAAAACATTCAGTACTTC. It specifies CAWSDRGLAKNIQYF.

As regards this clone: A read error is the likely source, as a far larger clone sits one nucleotide away. Here the CDR3 omits its conserved ending phenylalanine or tryptophan, so a read error is the likely source. The V gene is TRBV30, the J gene TRBJ1-5; no firm D call. Trimming took 2 bases from V and 7 from J, leaving 12 bases between them. Germline CDR1 is GTSNPN and CDR2 is SVGIG (reference sequence). The CDR3 runs 13 residues. CDR3 protein: CAWSREGVQPQHS. In DNA, the CDR3 is TGTGCCTGGAGTAGAGAGGGTGTCCAGCCCCAGCATTCT.

The chain carries TRBV15 and TRBJ2-1; 8 nucleotides agree with TRBD1. Germline CDR1 LNHNV, CDR2 YYDKDF (reference sequence). The trim removed 0 bases at V and 12 bases at J, leaving 4 bases unmatched. The CDR3 is made up of 13 amino acids. The CDR3, as DNA: TGTGCCACCAGCAGAGAAACCGGGACAGGGCAGTTCTTC. The encoded protein is CATSRETGTGQFF. Full variable domain (rest looked up from reference TRBV15 and TRBJ2-1): DAMVIQNPRYQVTQFGKPVTLSCSQTLNHNVMYWYQQKSSQAPKLLFHYYDKDFNNEADTPDNFQSRRPNTSFCFLDIRSPGLGDTAMYLCATSRETGTGQFFGPGTRLTVL.

The chain carries TRBV5-1 and TRBJ1-1; TRBD1 is a possible D gene (5 bases). The ends were cut back, 4 bases at V and 3 bases at J, with 13 bases in the middle. CDR3 size: 14 residues. Looked up from germline, CDR1 is SGHRS and CDR2 is YFSETQ. Written as DNA, the CDR3 is TGCGCCAGCAGCAAGGACACGATCGACACTGAAGCTTTCTTT. The encoded protein is CASSKDTIDTEAFF.

J is TRBJ2-5 and V is TRBV28; D is uncertain. The J call could be wrong; TRBJ2-7 is a better fit for the DNA end. Germline V gene data show CDR1 as MDHEN and CDR2 as SYDVKM. This CDR3 is 11 amino acids long. The CDR3 region is CASSSRYEQYF. The CDR3 DNA reads as TGTGCCAGCAGTTCCCGTTACGAGCAGTACTTC.

The chain carries TRBV11-3 and TRBJ1-2; TRBD1 agrees at 7 bases. Trimming cost V 4 bases and J 7 bases; bases outside gene matches: 9. Germline CDR1 SGHNT, CDR2 YENEEA. The CDR3 has 14 amino acids. In DNA form, the CDR3 reads TGTGCCAGCAGCTCGGGTACAGGGGTGGCTGGCTACACCTTC. Translating it yields CASSSGTGVAGYTF.

The V gene is TRBV5-1, the J gene TRBJ1-2, with a possible D match to TRBD1 (6 bases). V shed 4 bases and J shed 0 bases, with 13 bases lying between them. The CDR3 length is 15 residues. Germline V gene sequence: CDR1 SGHRS, CDR2 YFSETQ. The DNA of the CDR3 is TGCGCCAGCAGCGAAGGACAGCCGACTAACTATGGCTACACCTTC. Protein: CASSEGQPTNYGYTF. Full variable domain (rest looked up from reference TRBV5-1 and TRBJ1-2): KAGVTQTPRYLIKTRGQQVTLSCSPISGHRSVSWYQQTPGQGLQFLFEYFSETQRNKGNFPGRFSGRQFSNSRSEMNVSTLELGDSALYLCASSEGQPTNYGYTFGSGTRLTVV.

This chain joins TRBV28 and TRBJ1-1; 7 bases map to TRBD1. From germline, CDR1 is MDHEN and CDR2 SYDVKM. Trimming removed 7 bases from V and 5 bases from J; junction bases left unmatched: 10. CDR3 length: 14 amino acids. This CDR3 is CASNSDREQTEAFF. The CDR3 DNA reads as TGTGCCAGCAATTCTGACAGGGAGCAAACTGAAGCTTTCTTT.